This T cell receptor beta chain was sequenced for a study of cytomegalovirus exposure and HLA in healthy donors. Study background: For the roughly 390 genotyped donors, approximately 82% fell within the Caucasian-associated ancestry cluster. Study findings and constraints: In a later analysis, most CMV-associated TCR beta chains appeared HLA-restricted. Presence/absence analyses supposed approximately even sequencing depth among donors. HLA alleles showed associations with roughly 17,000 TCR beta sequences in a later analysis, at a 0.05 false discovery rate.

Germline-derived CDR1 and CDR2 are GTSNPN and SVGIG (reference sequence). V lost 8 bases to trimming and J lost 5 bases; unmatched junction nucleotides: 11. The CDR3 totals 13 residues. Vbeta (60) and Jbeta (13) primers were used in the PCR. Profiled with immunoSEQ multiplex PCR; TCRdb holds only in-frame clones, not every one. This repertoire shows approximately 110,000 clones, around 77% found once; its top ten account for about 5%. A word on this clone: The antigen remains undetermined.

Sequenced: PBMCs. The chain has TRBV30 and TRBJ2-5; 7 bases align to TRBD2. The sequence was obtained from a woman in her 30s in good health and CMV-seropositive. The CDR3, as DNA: TGTGCCACCCAGCGGGGTGGGGGGGAGACCCAGTACTTC. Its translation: CATQRGGGETQYF.